This TCR beta chain was documented in a study of early T cells in non-severe SARS-CoV-2 infection. J gave up 4 bases and V 4 bases, and 6 bases lay outside the gene matches. The CDR3 loop spans 14 amino acids. In germline, CDR1 is SGHRS, CDR2 YFSETQ. TCRdb called the 5' RACE reads again in MiXCR, with one record for every CDR3 protein. Altogether roughly 60,000 distinct CDR3 sequences are present, more than 7.5% being singletons, with the ten largest covering about 3.2%. This clonotype came up a few times. The sequence derives from an adult who was a healthcare worker with PCR-confirmed SARS-CoV-2 infection or an uninfected control (not recorded which). This rearrangement joins TRBV5-1 to TRBJ2-7; 9 bases are a match to TRBD1. The sample taken for sequencing was whole blood. CDR3 in amino acids: CASSLRDRVYEQYF. The CDR3 region has the DNA TGCGCCAGCAGCCTCCGGGACAGGGTGTACGAGCAGTACTTC.